Described below is a single TCR beta chain sequence and its context. These data come from a study of blood T cell repertoires in COVID-19. Generated by immunoSEQ multiplex PCR, the TCRdb table keeps only in-frame clones and is missing some. This sample has over 85,000 clones, with about 85% found just once. Input material: peripheral blood. The TCR was taken from an elderly man with acute or convalescent COVID-19.

The CDR3 reads CASSSLAQGVYEQYF. The CDR3 DNA sequence: TGCGCCAGCAGCTCCCTGGCACAGGGGGTCTACGAGCAGTACTTC. The chain has TRBV5-1 and TRBJ2-7, with 8 bases matching TRBD1. V shed 3 bases, J shed 3 bases, and the junction held 8 bases outside the gene matches. Germline V gene sequence: CDR1 SGHRS, CDR2 YFSETQ. There are 15 residues in the CDR3. Supplemented by reference TRBV5-1 and TRBJ2-7, the full variable domain reads KAGVTQTPRYLIKTRGQQVTLSCSPISGHRSVSWYQQTPGQGLQFLFEYFSETQRNKGNFPGRFSGRQFSNSRSEMNVSTLELGDSALYLCASSSLAQGVYEQYFGPGTRLTVT.